The rows below give T cell receptor beta chains drawn from one sample of a study of human T cells and chemical hapten exposure. One entry per CDR3 protein results from TCRdb running MiXCR on the RACE reads. The top ten hold approximately 9.5% of the sample, which has some 49,000 distinct CDR3 sequences, about 9.6% seen once. This material consisted of whole blood, taken in connection with sensitization to the hapten diphenylcyclopropenone (DPC). These receptors were obtained from a woman younger than 45 with alopecia areata. Some clones in this sample may be carry-over from other donors' samples. The CDR3 runs from the conserved cysteine through the conserved F or W. A D gene is named only where the DNA matches it firmly. Size is stated for part of the rows, as once, few or many counts, or as a class when the clone is expanded.

CDR3 DNA: TGTGCCAGCAGTTTCGTTTATAGCAATCAGCCCCAGCATTTT; CDR3 protein: CASSFVYSNQPQHF; V gene: TRBV27; J gene: TRBJ1-5; clone size: -; D gene: -
CDR3 DNA: TGTGCCAGCTCACCCGCCGGGACAGCCTTCGAGCAGTACTTC; CDR3 protein: CASSPAGTAFEQYF; V gene: TRBV18; J gene: TRBJ2-7; clone size: -; D gene: TRBD1
CDR3 DNA: TGTGCCAGCAGATCAAAGGCTAGCTCCTATAATTCACCCCTCCACTTT; CDR3 protein: CASRSKASSYNSPLHF; V gene: TRBV28; J gene: TRBJ1-6; clone size: few; D gene: -
CDR3 DNA: TGCAGCGTCGGCTCTAGCACAGATACGCAGTATTTT; CDR3 protein: CSVGSSTDTQYF; V gene: TRBV29-1; J gene: TRBJ2-3; clone size: few; D gene: -
CDR3 DNA: TGTGCCAGCAGTTTAGGGCGGGGGGGCAGGACAGATACGCAGTATTTT; CDR3 protein: CASSLGRGGRTDTQYF; V gene: TRBV12-3/TRBV12-4; J gene: TRBJ2-3; clone size: -; D gene: TRBD2
CDR3 DNA: TGTGCCACCAGTGATTTAGCAGGGTTTGATACGCAGTATTTT; CDR3 protein: CATSDLAGFDTQYF; V gene: TRBV24-1; J gene: TRBJ2-3; clone size: few; D gene: -
CDR3 DNA: TGTGCCAGCAGCCTTAGGACGGCTCAGGCCTACGAGCAGTACTTC; CDR3 protein: CASSLRTAQAYEQYF; V gene: TRBV3-1; J gene: TRBJ2-7; clone size: many; D gene: -
CDR3 DNA: TGTGCCAGCAGCCCTCGGACAGGGGGGAGCTTTAGTGAAAAACTGTTTTTT; CDR3 protein: CASSPRTGGSFSEKLFF; V gene: TRBV7-9; J gene: TRBJ1-4; clone size: -; D gene: TRBD1
CDR3 DNA: TGTGCCAGCAGCGTACAGGGCAGAGAGACCCAGTACTTC; CDR3 protein: CASSVQGRETQYF; V gene: TRBV7-2; J gene: TRBJ2-5; clone size: -; D gene: -
CDR3 DNA: TGCGCCAGCAGCCCCCAGGGACAGATAAATTCACCCCTCCACTTT; CDR3 protein: CASSPQGQINSPLHF; V gene: TRBV5-1; J gene: TRBJ1-6; clone size: few; D gene: TRBD1
CDR3 DNA: TGTGCCACCGACCTTGTGTTGGGGAGTTTTGGGAACACTGAAGCTTTCTTT; CDR3 protein: CATDLVLGSFGNTEAFF; V gene: TRBV6-6; J gene: TRBJ1-1; clone size: many; D gene: -
CDR3 DNA: TGCAGTGCTAGAGGCCTGGGCCGGGGCGGACTCCTCGGGGGCACAGATACGCAGTATTTT; CDR3 protein: CSARGLGRGGLLGGTDTQYF; V gene: TRBV20-1; J gene: TRBJ2-3; clone size: few; D gene: -
CDR3 DNA: TGTGCCAGCAGTCTCCACAGGGTTGGCTACACCTTC; CDR3 protein: CASSLHRVGYTF; V gene: TRBV12-3/TRBV12-4; J gene: TRBJ1-2; clone size: many; D gene: -
CDR3 DNA: TGTGCCAGCAGTTCCTCGGGGGGCTGGCGGCAAACGCAGTATTTT; CDR3 protein: CASSSSGGWRQTQYF; V gene: TRBV27; J gene: TRBJ2-3; clone size: few; D gene: -
CDR3 DNA: TGTGCCAGCAGTCCAAAAACGACAGGCGGCCAAGAGACCCAGTACTTC; CDR3 protein: CASSPKTTGGQETQYF; V gene: TRBV27; J gene: TRBJ2-5; clone size: -; D gene: -
CDR3 DNA: TGCAGTGCTAGATTGAACAGGTCCAATCAGCCCCAGCATTTT; CDR3 protein: CSARLNRSNQPQHF; V gene: TRBV20-1; J gene: TRBJ1-5; clone size: -; D gene: -
CDR3 DNA: TGCGCCAGCAGCCAAGACCCTGACAGGGTCTACAATGAGCAGTTCTTC; CDR3 protein: CASSQDPDRVYNEQFF; V gene: TRBV4-1; J gene: TRBJ2-1; clone size: -; D gene: TRBD1
CDR3 DNA: TGTGCCAGCAGTTTTCCCGCCCGGGGGACTCACTACAATGAGCAGTTCTTC; CDR3 protein: CASSFPARGTHYNEQFF; V gene: TRBV7-2; J gene: TRBJ2-1; clone size: few; D gene: -
CDR3 DNA: TGTGCCAGCAGCTTATCTTCGCTAGCATCCGTTTCTAGCGAGCAGTACTTC; CDR3 protein: CASSLSSLASVSSEQYF; V gene: TRBV7-9; J gene: TRBJ2-7; clone size: few; D gene: -
CDR3 DNA: TGTGCCAGCAGCTTATTCGGACAGGGGGCCCTCTCCTACAATGAGCAGTTCTTC; CDR3 protein: CASSLFGQGALSYNEQFF; V gene: TRBV7-7; J gene: TRBJ2-1; clone size: -; D gene: TRBD1
CDR3 DNA: TGTGCCAGCAGTTTGGATCCGGGACAGGGAACCCAGCCCCAGCATTTT; CDR3 protein: CASSLDPGQGTQPQHF; V gene: TRBV12-3/TRBV12-4; J gene: TRBJ1-5; clone size: many; D gene: TRBD1
CDR3 DNA: TGCGCCAGCAGACTTGGCCCCTCCTCTGGGGCCAACGTCCTGACTTTC; CDR3 protein: CASRLGPSSGANVLTF; V gene: TRBV5-1; J gene: TRBJ2-6; clone size: -; D gene: -
CDR3 DNA: TGTGCCAGCAGTTACGTGGGTAGGATTGAAAAACTGTTTTTT; CDR3 protein: CASSYVGRIEKLFF; V gene: TRBV6-5; J gene: TRBJ1-4; clone size: -; D gene: -
CDR3 DNA: TGTGCCAGCAGCCAAGAGCTTAGCGGGAGTTACAATGAGCAGTTCTTC; CDR3 protein: CASSQELSGSYNEQFF; V gene: TRBV4-2; J gene: TRBJ2-1; clone size: many; D gene: TRBD2
CDR3 DNA: TGTGCCAGTAGGGGCCCCGGACAGGGGACGAACACCGGGGAGCTGTTTTTT; CDR3 protein: CASRGPGQGTNTGELFF; V gene: TRBV19; J gene: TRBJ2-2; clone size: few; D gene: TRBD1
CDR3 DNA: TGTGCCAGCAGCCCCGGTAAGAGCTCCTACGAGCAGTACTTC; CDR3 protein: CASSPGKSSYEQYF; V gene: TRBV7-9; J gene: TRBJ2-7; clone size: -; D gene: -
CDR3 DNA: TGTGCCAGCAGTGGTGAATGGGACATTCAGTACTTC; CDR3 protein: CASSGEWDIQYF; V gene: TRBV7-9; J gene: TRBJ2-4; clone size: few; D gene: -
CDR3 DNA: TGTGCCAGCAGTTCCCGGTATGATTCACCCCTCCACTTT; CDR3 protein: CASSSRYDSPLHF; V gene: TRBV27; J gene: TRBJ1-6; clone size: many; D gene: -
CDR3 DNA: TGCGCCAGCAGCCAAGGCCCGGGGCAACAAGCTTTCTTT; CDR3 protein: CASSQGPGQQAFF; V gene: TRBV4-1; J gene: TRBJ1-1; clone size: few; D gene: -
CDR3 DNA: TGTGCCAGCAGCTTCGACAGGGGACGTTTTCGAGAGACCCAGTACTTC; CDR3 protein: CASSFDRGRFRETQYF; V gene: TRBV2; J gene: TRBJ2-5; clone size: few; D gene: TRBD1
CDR3 DNA: TGTGCCAGCAGACCCGGGGCCCACACCGGGGAGCTGTTTTTT; CDR3 protein: CASRPGAHTGELFF; V gene: TRBV2; J gene: TRBJ2-2; clone size: many; D gene: -
CDR3 DNA: TGTGCCAGCAGCCCAACCGGGACAGGGGCAGAGCAGTACTTC; CDR3 protein: CASSPTGTGAEQYF; V gene: TRBV7-9; J gene: TRBJ2-7; clone size: -; D gene: TRBD1
CDR3 DNA: TGCAGCGTTTCTGAGGGGGGCACAGATACGCAGTATTTT; CDR3 protein: CSVSEGGTDTQYF; V gene: TRBV29-1; J gene: TRBJ2-3; clone size: -; D gene: -
CDR3 DNA: TGTGCCAGCAGTGAGAGGGGACAGTATAATTCACCCCTCCACTTT; CDR3 protein: CASSERGQYNSPLHF; V gene: TRBV2; J gene: TRBJ1-6; clone size: many; D gene: TRBD1
CDR3 DNA: TGTGCCAGCAGCGCCGCCGGCAGTTATCACTACGAGCAGTACTTC; CDR3 protein: CASSAAGSYHYEQYF; V gene: TRBV9; J gene: TRBJ2-7; clone size: few; D gene: -
CDR3 DNA: TGTGCCAGCAGCTTAGGGACTAGCGGCACAGATACGCAGTATTTT; CDR3 protein: CASSLGTSGTDTQYF; V gene: TRBV7-9; J gene: TRBJ2-3; clone size: -; D gene: TRBD2
CDR3 DNA: TGCGCCAGCACCCGGGGGGACAGGGTGGGAACGACTGAAGCTTTCTTT; CDR3 protein: CASTRGDRVGTTEAFF; V gene: TRBV5-1; J gene: TRBJ1-1; clone size: few; D gene: TRBD1
CDR3 DNA: TGCGCCAGCAGCTTGGGACAGGGGATTAGCACAGATACGCAGTATTTT; CDR3 protein: CASSLGQGISTDTQYF; V gene: TRBV5-1; J gene: TRBJ2-3; clone size: many; D gene: TRBD1
CDR3 DNA: TGTGCCAGCAGTTATAGAGGGGTGAGCAATCAGCCCCAGCATTTT; CDR3 protein: CASSYRGVSNQPQHF; V gene: TRBV6-6; J gene: TRBJ1-5; clone size: many; D gene: -
CDR3 DNA: TGTGCCAGCAGCTTAGCCGCGTCCTACAATGAGCAGTTCTTC; CDR3 protein: CASSLAASYNEQFF; V gene: TRBV7-2; J gene: TRBJ2-1; clone size: many; D gene: -
CDR3 DNA: TGTGCCAGTAGTATCGGGGCTTCACCCCTCCACTTT; CDR3 protein: CASSIGASPLHF; V gene: TRBV19; J gene: TRBJ1-6; clone size: many; D gene: -
CDR3 DNA: TGTGCCAGCAGCCCAGGACATAGCAATCAGCCCCAGCATTTT; CDR3 protein: CASSPGHSNQPQHF; V gene: TRBV28; J gene: TRBJ1-5; clone size: many; D gene: -
CDR3 DNA: TGTGCCAGCAGCCTCCGGAGGGCGGACGGGAACGAGCAGTACTTC; CDR3 protein: CASSLRRADGNEQYF; V gene: TRBV28; J gene: TRBJ2-7; clone size: -; D gene: -
CDR3 DNA: TGCAGTGCTAGTGGGGAAAAGGGCACAGTAGAGACTGAAGCTTTCTTT; CDR3 protein: CSASGEKGTVETEAFF; V gene: TRBV20-1; J gene: TRBJ1-1; clone size: few; D gene: -
CDR3 DNA: TGTGCCAGCCAGCGCGTCGCTGAAGCTTTCTTT; CDR3 protein: CASQRVAEAFF; V gene: TRBV6-6; J gene: TRBJ1-1; clone size: few; D gene: -
CDR3 DNA: TGTGCCAGCAGAGATACAGGGGGCGCATCCTCCTACGAGCAGTACTTC; CDR3 protein: CASRDTGGASSYEQYF; V gene: TRBV2; J gene: TRBJ2-7; clone size: many; D gene: TRBD1
CDR3 DNA: TGTGCCAGCAGCTTGGTTCGGCAGGGGGCAGGTGGGGCCAACGTCCTGACTTTC; CDR3 protein: CASSLVRQGAGGANVLTF; V gene: TRBV5-6; J gene: TRBJ2-6; clone size: few; D gene: TRBD1
CDR3 DNA: TGTGCCAGCAGCGGGCCCACACGCGGCGATACGCAGTATTTT; CDR3 protein: CASSGPTRGDTQYF; V gene: TRBV12-3/TRBV12-4; J gene: TRBJ2-3; clone size: few; D gene: -
CDR3 DNA: TGTGCCAGCAGCACAGGGTATGGCTACACCTTC; CDR3 protein: CASSTGYGYTF; V gene: TRBV12-3/TRBV12-4; J gene: TRBJ1-2; clone size: -; D gene: -
CDR3 DNA: TGTGCCCGCCAATCGCAAACCTCCTACAATGAGCAGTTCTTC; CDR3 protein: CARQSQTSYNEQFF; V gene: TRBV30; J gene: TRBJ2-1; clone size: many; D gene: -
CDR3 DNA: TGTGCCAGCAGCTTAGATATGTGGGGGGAAAATTCACCCCTCCACTTT; CDR3 protein: CASSLDMWGENSPLHF; V gene: TRBV11-2; J gene: TRBJ1-6; clone size: few; D gene: -
CDR3 DNA: TGTGCCAGCAGCTTAGCCGGACAGGGCTCCACAGATACGCAGTATTTT; CDR3 protein: CASSLAGQGSTDTQYF; V gene: TRBV11-2; J gene: TRBJ2-3; clone size: -; D gene: TRBD1
CDR3 DNA: TGTGCCAGCAGCGGAGCGGGGGCCTACAATGAGCAGTTCTTC; CDR3 protein: CASSGAGAYNEQFF; V gene: TRBV6-2/TRBV6-3; J gene: TRBJ2-1; clone size: few; D gene: TRBD2
CDR3 DNA: TGTGCCAGCAGCCCTTCAACCCCAGACTACGAGCAGTACTTC; CDR3 protein: CASSPSTPDYEQYF; V gene: TRBV4-2; J gene: TRBJ2-7; clone size: -; D gene: -
CDR3 DNA: TGTGCCAGCAGTTTTAGCCTCCCCGGAAACACCATATATTTT; CDR3 protein: CASSFSLPGNTIYF; V gene: TRBV28; J gene: TRBJ1-3; clone size: -; D gene: -